The 19 T cell receptor beta chains reported below all come from one sample, sequenced in a study of CD8 T cells in Susac syndrome. After extraction with the RNeasy kit, roughly 0.5 to 1 ug of the RNA was reverse transcribed using random hexamers. Via MiXCR, TCRdb re-called the immunoSEQ multiplex PCR reads, giving one row per CDR3 protein. Here the sample spans 170,000 or so distinct CDR3 sequences, more than 95% being singletons. The sequencing input was CD4+ T cells from PBMCs. These receptors were obtained from a human donor with Susac syndrome.

The gene calls are TRBV11-2 and TRBJ2-5; 7 bases fit TRBD1. Trimming cost V 3 bases and J 5 bases; bases outside gene matches: 9. The CDR3 is made up of 15 amino acids. CDR1 is SGHAT, CDR2 FQNNGV, per germline. The CDR3 DNA is TGTGCCAGCAGCTTGGACCCAGGGGGTAGGGAGACCCAGTACTTC. It specifies CASSLDPGGRETQYF. Together with reference TRBV11-2 and TRBJ2-5, the CDR3 gives the full variable domain: EAGVAQSPRYKIIEKRQSVAFWCNPISGHATLYWYQQILGQGPKLLIQFQNNGVVDDSQLPKDRFSAERLKGVDSTLKIQPAKLEDSAVYLCASSLDPGGRETQYFGPGTRLLVL.

The gene calls are TRBV29-1 and TRBJ2-5, with D possibly TRBD2 on 5 matching bases. The germline CDR1 and CDR2 sequences are SQVTM and ANQGSEA. The CDR3 extends over 11 amino acids. The DNA for the CDR3 is TGCAGTGGCGGGTTGGCGGAGACCCAGTACTTC. This translates into CSGGLAETQYF.

The chain is built from TRBV20-1 and TRBJ2-5; TRBD1 matches at 9 bases. J gave up 5 bases and V 0 bases, and 4 bases lay outside the gene matches. CDR3 length: 14 residues. Germline lookup yields CDR1 DFQATT and CDR2 SNEGSKA (reference sequence). This chain's CDR3 is CSARDRDRVETQYF. In DNA, the CDR3 is TGCAGTGCTAGAGATCGGGACAGGGTTGAGACCCAGTACTTC.

The chain uses TRBV7-2 and TRBJ1-4; no reliable D call. Germline CDR1 reads SGHTA; CDR2 reads FQGNSA. V gave up 4 bases and J gave up 5 bases, with 14 bases separating them. This CDR3 is 15 amino acids long. The CDR3 loop reads CASSSSGGSNEKLFF. CDR3 nucleotide sequence: TGTGCCAGCAGCTCCTCGGGTGGCTCGAATGAAAAACTGTTTTTT. The full variable domain, its missing parts supplied by reference TRBV7-2 and TRBJ1-4, is GAGVSQSPSNKVTEKGKDVELRCDPISGHTALYWYRQSLGQGLEFLIYFQGNSAPDKSGLPSDRFSAERTGGSVSTLTIQRTQQEDSAVYLCASSSSGGSNEKLFFGSGTQLSVL.

The chain is built from TRBV27 and TRBJ1-2; TRBD1 is a possible D gene (5 bases). Looked up from germline, CDR1 is MNHEY and CDR2 is SMNVEV (reference sequence). The CDR3 has 14 residues. V lost 2 bases and J lost 4, with 11 bases in between. The CDR3 nucleotides read TGTGCCAGCAGTTTAGTCGGGACGGCCTATGGCTACACCTTC. Translated: CASSLVGTAYGYTF.

The chain uses TRBV30 and TRBJ1-2; 9 bases are a match to TRBD1. Unmatched junction bases numbered 17, after V lost 1 base and J lost 5 bases. This CDR3 is 18 amino acids long. Germline V gene sequence: CDR1 GTSNPN, CDR2 SVGIG (reference sequence). CDR3 loop: CAWSGPGTGSSLLYGYTF. In DNA, the CDR3 is TGTGCCTGGAGTGGGCCTGGGACAGGGTCCTCCCTGTTGTATGGCTACACCTTC.

The chain couples TRBV27 to TRBJ1-3; no clear D. The V and J ends lost 5 bases and 0 bases respectively, with 14 bases between them. This CDR3 spans 16 amino acids. The germline gives CDR1 MNHEY, CDR2 SMNVEV (reference sequence). CDR3 sequence (DNA): TGTGCCAGCAGTGCCTCCGGGGTATACTCTGGAAACACCATATATTTT. This gives the protein CASSASGVYSGNTIYF.

The chain is built from TRBV29-1 and TRBJ1-1, with 7 bases aligning to TRBD1. Trimming cost V 3 bases and J 6 bases; bases outside gene matches: 10. The CDR3 length is 14 residues. The V gene's germline CDR1 is SQVTM and CDR2 ANQGSEA. CDR3 amino acids: CSVDGDRVLAEAFF. In DNA form, the CDR3 reads TGCAGCGTTGATGGAGACAGGGTCTTGGCTGAAGCTTTCTTT.

This chain links TRBV5-1 with TRBJ1-2; 9 bases are shared with TRBD1. Germline CDR1 reads SGHRS; CDR2 reads YFSETQ. Trimming removed 4 bases from V and 3 bases from J; junction bases left unmatched: 19. The CDR3 totals 19 residues. DNA of the CDR3: TGCGCCAGCAGCCCCTACCCCCCGGGACAGGGAAATCAAGACTATGGCTACACCTTC. Encoded protein: CASSPYPPGQGNQDYGYTF.

The chain couples TRBV18 to TRBJ2-3; 7 nucleotides line up with TRBD2. The trim removed 3 bases at V and 8 bases at J, leaving 8 bases unmatched. This CDR3 comprises 14 residues. CDR1 and CDR2 from the germline V gene are KGHSH and LQKENI. CDR3 DNA: TGTGCCAGCTCACCGGGGGAGGGACGAGGTACGCAGTATTTT. Translation: CASSPGEGRGTQYF.

The chain combines TRBV12-3 or TRBV12-4 with TRBJ2-5; 10 positions match TRBD2. V shed 6 bases and J 2 bases; nucleotides not matched to a gene: 9. The CDR3 has 16 residues. The DNA for the CDR3 is TGTGCCAGCAGACGTGGGACTAGCGCTTTACAAGAGACCCAGTACTTC. Translating gives CASRRGTSALQETQYF.

The V call is TRBV16, the J call TRBJ1-2; no definite D call. The CDR3 has 14 residues. V shed 0 bases and J shed 4 bases, with 9 bases lying between them. Germline V gene data show CDR1 as KGHSY and CDR2 as FQNENV. The CDR3 DNA reads as TGTGCCAGCAGCCAATCTGAGGAGCGCTATGGCTACACCTTC. Encoded protein: CASSQSEERYGYTF.

The chain carries TRBV7-9 and TRBJ2-1, with D perhaps matching TRBD2 (6 bases). The CDR3 sequence is 13 residues long. Trimming pared 10 bases from V and 0 bases from J, leaving 10 bases between. CDR1 SEHNR and CDR2 FQNEAQ come from the germline V gene (reference sequence). The CDR3 nucleotides are TGTGCCACAGGAGGGAGCTCCTACAATGAGCAGTTCTTC. Translated, it gives CATGGSSYNEQFF.

J is TRBJ1-1 and V is TRBV19, with no clear D. This CDR3 has 12 residues. The ends were cut back, 10 bases at V and 2 bases at J, with 11 bases in the middle. Germline V CDR1 and CDR2: LNHDA, SQIVND (reference sequence). The CDR3 DNA reads as TGTGCCACCTCGGACCCTAACACTGAAGCTTTCTTT. It translates to CATSDPNTEAFF. The full variable domain, completed using reference TRBV19 and TRBJ1-1, is DGGITQSPKYLFRKEGQNVTLSCEQNLNHDAMYWYRQDPGQGLRLIYYSQIVNDFQKGDIAEGYSVSREKKESFPLTVTSAQKNPTAFYLCATSDPNTEAFFGQGTRLTVV.

V and J are TRBV4-2 and TRBJ2-5, with a tentative D call TRBD1 (6 bases). This CDR3 is built from 15 residues. CDR1 is LGHNA, CDR2 YNFKEQ, per germline. The V end lost 0 bases, the J end lost 3 bases, and 11 bases lay between the germline ends. For the CDR3, the DNA is TGTGCCAGCAGCCAAGAATCTCAGGGGAAAGAGACCCAGTACTTC. Translation gives CASSQESQGKETQYF.

This chain uses TRBV27 with TRBJ2-5; perhaps D is TRBD1 or TRBD2 (5 bases each). V was cut by 2 bases and J by 4 bases, with 8 bases left in between. Per the germline V gene, CDR1 is MNHEY and CDR2 is SMNVEV (reference sequence). This CDR3 comprises 13 residues. The CDR3 region has the DNA TGTGCCAGCAGTTTACTGGGACGAGAGACCCAGTACTTC. Protein: CASSLLGRETQYF.

This chain connects TRBV5-4 to TRBJ2-1, with 10 bases that match TRBD2. Germline V CDR1 and CDR2: SGHNT, YYREEE (reference sequence). The CDR3 runs 15 residues. The J segment lost 6 bases and the V segment lost 5 bases, leaving 8 bases of the junction unmatched. CDR3 nucleotide sequence: TGTGCCAGCAGGCAAGCGGGAGGGCCCGTCAATGAGCAGTTCTTC. Its translation: CASRQAGGPVNEQFF.

This clonotype was recorded once. V and J are TRBV5-1 and TRBJ2-1; 16 positions agree with TRBD2. The CDR3 length is 18 residues. The germline CDR1 and CDR2 sequences are SGHRS and YFSETQ. The J segment lost 2 bases and the V segment lost 4 bases, leaving 6 bases of the junction unmatched. The CDR3 DNA reads as TGCGCCAGCAGCCCGGGACTAGCGGGAGGGGGCGCCTACAATGAGCAGTTCTTC. Translated: CASSPGLAGGGAYNEQFF.

The chain combines TRBV20-1 with TRBJ2-1; D call uncertain. CDR1 is DFQATT, CDR2 SNEGSKA, per germline (reference sequence). The CDR3 consists of 15 residues. V lost 0 bases to trimming and J lost 2 bases, with 11 bases between them. The CDR3 nucleotides are TGCAGTGCTAGAGATCGCATTAAGACCTACAATGAGCAGTTCTTC. It encodes CSARDRIKTYNEQFF.